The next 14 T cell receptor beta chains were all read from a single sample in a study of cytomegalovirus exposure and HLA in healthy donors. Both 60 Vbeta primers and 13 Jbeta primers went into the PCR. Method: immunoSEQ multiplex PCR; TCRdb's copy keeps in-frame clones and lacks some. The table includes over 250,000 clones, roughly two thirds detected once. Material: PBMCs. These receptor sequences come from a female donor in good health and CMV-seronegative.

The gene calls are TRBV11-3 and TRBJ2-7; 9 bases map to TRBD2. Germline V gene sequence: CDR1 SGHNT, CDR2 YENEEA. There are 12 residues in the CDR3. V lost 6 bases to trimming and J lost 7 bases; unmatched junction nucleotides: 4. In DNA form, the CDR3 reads TGTGCCAGCAGTCGGCTAGCGGGAGAGCAGTACTTC. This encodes CASSRLAGEQYF.

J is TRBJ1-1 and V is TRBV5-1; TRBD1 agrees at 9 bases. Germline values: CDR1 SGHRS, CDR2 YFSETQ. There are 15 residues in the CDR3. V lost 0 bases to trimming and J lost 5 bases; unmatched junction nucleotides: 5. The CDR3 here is CASSLGDRVRTEAFF. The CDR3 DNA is TGCGCCAGCAGCTTGGGGGACAGGGTCCGGACTGAAGCTTTCTTT.

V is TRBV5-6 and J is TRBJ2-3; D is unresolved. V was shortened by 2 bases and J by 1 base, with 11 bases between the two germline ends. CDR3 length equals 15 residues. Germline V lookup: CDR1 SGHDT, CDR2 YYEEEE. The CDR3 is CASSFDTPGTDTQYF. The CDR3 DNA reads TGTGCCAGCAGCTTTGACACCCCGGGCACAGATACGCAGTATTTT.

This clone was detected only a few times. The CDR3 bases are TGTGCCAGCAGCGGGCGGGACAGGGGAAATGAAAAACTGTTTTTT. It codes for CASSGRDRGNEKLFF. The genes are TRBV7-9 and TRBJ1-4, with 10 bases lining up with TRBD1. The V gene end was trimmed by 5 bases and the J gene end by 5 bases; junction bases not matched to a gene: 5. The CDR3 is made up of 15 amino acids. CDR1 SEHNR and CDR2 FQNEAQ come from the germline V gene (reference sequence).

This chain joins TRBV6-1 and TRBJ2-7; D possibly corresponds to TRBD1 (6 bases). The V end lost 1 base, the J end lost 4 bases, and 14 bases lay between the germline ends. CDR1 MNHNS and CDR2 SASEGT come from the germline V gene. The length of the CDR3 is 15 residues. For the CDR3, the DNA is TGTGCCAGCAGTGAAGTCCGGGACAACGGTTACGAGCAGTACTTC. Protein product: CASSEVRDNGYEQYF.

In DNA, the CDR3 is TGTGCCAGCAGCCAAGTAACAGCGGGAGGGCAAGAGACCCAGTACTTC. Its translation: CASSQVTAGGQETQYF. The gene calls are TRBV14 and TRBJ2-5, with 10 bases lining up with TRBD2. Germline V lookup: CDR1 SGHDN, CDR2 FVKESK. V gave up 1 base and J gave up 2 bases; unmatched junction bases: 4. The CDR3 totals 16 residues.

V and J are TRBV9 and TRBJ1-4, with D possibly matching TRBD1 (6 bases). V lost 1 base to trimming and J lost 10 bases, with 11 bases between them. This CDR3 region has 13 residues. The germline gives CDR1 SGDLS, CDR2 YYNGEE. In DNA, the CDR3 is TGTGCCAGCAGCGTACAGGGGACCGGAAAACTGTTTTTT. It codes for CASSVQGTGKLFF.

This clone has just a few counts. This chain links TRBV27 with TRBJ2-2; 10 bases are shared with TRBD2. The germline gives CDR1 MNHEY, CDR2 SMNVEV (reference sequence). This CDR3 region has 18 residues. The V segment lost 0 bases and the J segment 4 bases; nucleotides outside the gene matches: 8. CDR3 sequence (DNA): TGTGCCAGCAGTTTATCTAGTCTACTAGCGGGGAGCACCGGGGAGCTGTTTTTT. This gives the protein CASSLSSLLAGSTGELFF.

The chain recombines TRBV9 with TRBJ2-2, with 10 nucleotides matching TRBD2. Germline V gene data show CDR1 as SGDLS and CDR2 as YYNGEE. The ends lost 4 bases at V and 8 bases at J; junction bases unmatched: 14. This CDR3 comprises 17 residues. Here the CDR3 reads CASSPFGSLAGIGELFF. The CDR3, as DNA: TGTGCCAGCAGCCCCTTCGGGTCACTAGCGGGAATAGGGGAGCTGTTTTTT.

The CDR3 reads CASSAHGLETQYF. The CDR3 DNA sequence: TGTGCCAGCAGCGCCCACGGTTTAGAGACCCAGTACTTC. The rearrangement links TRBV9 to TRBJ2-5; D gene uncertain. The CDR3 is 13 amino acids. The germline CDR1 and CDR2 sequences are SGDLS and YYNGEE. V was cut by 3 bases and J by 4 bases, with 10 bases left in between.

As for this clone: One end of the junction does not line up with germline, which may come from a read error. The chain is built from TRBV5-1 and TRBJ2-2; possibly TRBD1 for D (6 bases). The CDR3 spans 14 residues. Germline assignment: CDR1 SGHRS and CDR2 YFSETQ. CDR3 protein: CVSSLGGPTGELFF. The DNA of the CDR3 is TGCGTCAGCAGCTTAGGGGGTCCCACCGGGGAGCTGTTTTTT.

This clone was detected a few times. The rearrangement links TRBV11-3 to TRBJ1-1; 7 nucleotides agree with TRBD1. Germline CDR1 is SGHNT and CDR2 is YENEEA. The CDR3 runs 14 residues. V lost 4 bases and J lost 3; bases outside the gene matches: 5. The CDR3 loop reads CASSYDREYTEAFF. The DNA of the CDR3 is TGTGCCAGCAGCTACGACAGGGAGTACACTGAAGCTTTCTTT.

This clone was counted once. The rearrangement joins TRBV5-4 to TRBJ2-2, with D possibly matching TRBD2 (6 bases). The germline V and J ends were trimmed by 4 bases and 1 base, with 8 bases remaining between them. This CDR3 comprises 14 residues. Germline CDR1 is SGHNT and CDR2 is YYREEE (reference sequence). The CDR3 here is CASSGDLNTGELFF. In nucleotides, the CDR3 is TGTGCCAGCAGCGGGGACTTGAACACCGGGGAGCTGTTTTTT.

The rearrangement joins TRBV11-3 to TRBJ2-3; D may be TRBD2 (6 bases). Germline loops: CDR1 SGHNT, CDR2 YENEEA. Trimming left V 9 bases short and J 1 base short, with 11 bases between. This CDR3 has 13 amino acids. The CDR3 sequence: CASSWRGTDTQYF. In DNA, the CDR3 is TGTGCCAGTTCCTGGAGGGGCACAGATACGCAGTATTTT.